The present T cell receptor beta chain was sequenced within a study of cytomegalovirus exposure and HLA in healthy donors. The overall study: Samples from HLA-typed donors yielded about 85 million unique TCRs in an early data release. Regarding the study as a whole: The productive fraction for most TCR beta V segments was about 87% or about 30% in an earlier analysis. Later analysis demonstrated an association between a missense DCLRE1C variant and TCR beta V- and J-gene trimming.

This CDR3 region has 15 residues. CDR1 LNHDA and CDR2 SQIVND come from the germline V gene (reference sequence). J was trimmed by 2 bases and V by 9 bases; bases with no gene match: 6. This clone has a handful of counts. Its antigen is unidentified. The PCR used 60 Vbeta and 13 Jbeta primers. The repertoire was sequenced with immunoSEQ multiplex PCR; TCRdb's copy has only in-frame clones and lacks some. Among some 120,000 clones listed, 80% were seen once. This chain links TRBV19 with TRBJ2-2; TRBD1 matches 10 bases. The TCR originated in a man in his thirties or forties in good health and CMV-seropositive. Sequencing used PBMCs. The CDR3 loop reads CASLDRGLNTGELFF. The CDR3 DNA sequence: TGTGCCAGCCTTGACAGGGGGCTAAACACCGGGGAGCTGTTTTTT.